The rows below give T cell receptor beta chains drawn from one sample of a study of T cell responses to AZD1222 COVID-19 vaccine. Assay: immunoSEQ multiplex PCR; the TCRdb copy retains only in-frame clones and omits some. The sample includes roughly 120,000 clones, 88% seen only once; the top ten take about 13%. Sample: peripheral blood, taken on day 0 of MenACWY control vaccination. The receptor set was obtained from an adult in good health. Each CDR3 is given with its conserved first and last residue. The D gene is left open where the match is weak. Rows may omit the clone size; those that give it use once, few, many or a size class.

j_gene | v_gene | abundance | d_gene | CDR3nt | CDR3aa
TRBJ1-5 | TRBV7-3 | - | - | TGTGCCAGCAGGAATCTCCCCAAGGGCAATCAGCCCCAGCATTTT | CASRNLPKGNQPQHF
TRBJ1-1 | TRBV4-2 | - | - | TGTGCCAGCAGCCAAGACTGGGGAAACACTGAAGCTTTCTTT | CASSQDWGNTEAFF
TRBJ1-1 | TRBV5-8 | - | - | TGTGCCAGCAGACTAGCAGTCACCACTGAAGCTTTCTTT | CASRLAVTTEAFF
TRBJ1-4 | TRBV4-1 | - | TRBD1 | TGCGCCAGCAGCGCTCCCGGGACAGGGGACGAAAAACTGTTTTTT | CASSAPGTGDEKLFF
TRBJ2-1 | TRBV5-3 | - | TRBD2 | TGTGCCAGAAGCCCCTACAGGACTAGCCCTGGGCAGTTCTTC | CARSPYRTSPGQFF
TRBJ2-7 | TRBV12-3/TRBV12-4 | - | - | TGTGCCAGCAGTTTAGGAGGGGACGAGCAGTACTTC | CASSLGGDEQYF
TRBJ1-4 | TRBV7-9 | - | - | TGTGCCAGCAGCCGACTTCAAGAGGGAAAACTGTTTTTT | CASSRLQEGKLFF
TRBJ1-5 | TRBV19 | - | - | TGTGCCAGTAGGGACTCTACAGGGCTAAGCAATCAGCCCCAGCATTTT | CASRDSTGLSNQPQHF
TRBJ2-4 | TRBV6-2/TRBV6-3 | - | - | TGTGCCAGCAGTTATTATCGTGGGCTCGGGACCCTTCAGTACTTC | CASSYYRGLGTLQYF
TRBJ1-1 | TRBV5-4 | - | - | TGTGCCAGCAGCCACGGAAGAACTGAAGCTTTCTTT | CASSHGRTEAFF
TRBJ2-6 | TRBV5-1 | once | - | TGCGCCAGCAGCTTGTGGGGGTTCTCTGGGGCCAACGTCCTGACTTTC | CASSLWGFSGANVLTF
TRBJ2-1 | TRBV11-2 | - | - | TGTGCCAGCAGCGGAAGTAGGGGCTCCTACAATGAGCAGTTCTTC | CASSGSRGSYNEQFF
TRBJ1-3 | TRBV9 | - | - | TGTGCCAGCAGCCCTATTAACGACAGGCCGCCTGGGCCTGGAAACACCATATATTTT | CASSPINDRPPGPGNTIYF
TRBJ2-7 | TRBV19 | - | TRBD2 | TGTGCCAGTAGTCCGATCGAGGGACTAGCGTACGAGCAGTACTTC | CASSPIEGLAYEQYF
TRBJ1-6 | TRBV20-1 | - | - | TGCAGTGCTAGTGCCCAGGATAATTCACCCCTCCACTTT | CSASAQDNSPLHF
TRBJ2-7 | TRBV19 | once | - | TGTGCCAGTTCGAGTCAAAGGACATCACTTACGAAGCAGTACTTC | CASSSQRTSLTKQYF
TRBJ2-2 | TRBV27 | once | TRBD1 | TGTGCCAGCAGTTTGGAAGGGGGCAGGTACGGGGAGCTGTTTTTT | CASSLEGGRYGELFF
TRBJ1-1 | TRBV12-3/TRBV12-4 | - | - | TGTGCCAGCAGTTCGCGTTACACTGAAGCTTTCTTT | CASSSRYTEAFF
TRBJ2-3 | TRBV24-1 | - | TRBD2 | TGTGCCACCAGTGATCCTCTTAGCGGGATCACAGATACGCAGTATTTT | CATSDPLSGITDTQYF
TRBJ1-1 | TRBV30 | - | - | TGTGCCTGGAGTCGGGAGCTTAACACTGAAGCTTTCTTT | CAWSRELNTEAFF
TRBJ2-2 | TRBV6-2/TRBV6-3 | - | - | TGTGCCAGCAGTTTCGGGCAGCTCGACACCGGGGAGCTGTTTTTT | CASSFGQLDTGELFF
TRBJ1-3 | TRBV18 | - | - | TGTGCCAGCTCACCGACAGTGGGAGCCACTGATAGAAACACCATATATTTT | CASSPTVGATDRNTIYF
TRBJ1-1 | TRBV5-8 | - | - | TGTGCCAGCAGCTACCTGAACACTGAAGCTTTCTTT | CASSYLNTEAFF
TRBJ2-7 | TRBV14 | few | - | TGTGCCAGCAGCCAATTCACAGGAGACTACGAGCAGTACTTC | CASSQFTGDYEQYF
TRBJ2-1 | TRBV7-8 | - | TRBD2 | TGTGCCAGCAGCCCTGCATGGCGGGGGGATCTCTCCAATGAGCAGTTCTTC | CASSPAWRGDLSNEQFF
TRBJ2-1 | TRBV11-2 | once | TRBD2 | TGTGCCAGCAGCCGCGGCGGGAGCTCCTACAATGAGCAGTTCTTC | CASSRGGSSYNEQFF
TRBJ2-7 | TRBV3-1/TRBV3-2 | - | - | TGTGCCAGCAGCTCTCCGCCCATCTACGAGCAGTACTTC | CASSSPPIYEQYF
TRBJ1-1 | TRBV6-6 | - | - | TGTGCCAGCAGTCACAGCTCACAAGTGGGCGAGGGCACTGAAGCTTTCTTT | CASSHSSQVGEGTEAFF
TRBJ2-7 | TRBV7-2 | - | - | TGTGCCAGCAGCTCCCTTACTGGGCGGGGCTACGAGCAGTACTTC | CASSSLTGRGYEQYF
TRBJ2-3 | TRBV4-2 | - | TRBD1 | TGTGCCAGCAGCACCGGGACAGGGGAAACAGATACGCAGTATTTT | CASSTGTGETDTQYF
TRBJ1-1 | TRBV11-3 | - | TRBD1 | TGTGCCAGCAGCTCGGACAGGCGGGACACTGAAGCTTTCTTT | CASSSDRRDTEAFF
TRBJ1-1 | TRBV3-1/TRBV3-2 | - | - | TGTGCCAGCAGCCCACCCGGAGGGGGCACTGAAGCTTTCTTT | CASSPPGGGTEAFF
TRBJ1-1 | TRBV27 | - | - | TGTGCCAGCAGCCTCAGCACGGGGACTGAAGCTTTCTTT | CASSLSTGTEAFF
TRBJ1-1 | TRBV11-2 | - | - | TGTGCCAGCAGCTTAGAGACCAGGCGGAACACTGAAGCTTTCTTT | CASSLETRRNTEAFF
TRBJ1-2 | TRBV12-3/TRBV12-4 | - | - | TGTGCCAGCAGATACAGGGAGACGAGAGGCTACACCTTC | CASRYRETRGYTF
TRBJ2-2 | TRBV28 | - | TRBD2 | TGTGCCAGCAGTTTATCCCCCCGGCTAGCGGGAGATCCCGGGGAGCTGTTTTTT | CASSLSPRLAGDPGELFF
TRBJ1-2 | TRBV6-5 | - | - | TGTGCCAGCCGAACGGGAACCTATGGCTACACCTTC | CASRTGTYGYTF
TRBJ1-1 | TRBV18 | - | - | TGTGCCAGCTCACCAGATCAGGCGATGAACACTGAAGCTTTCTTT | CASSPDQAMNTEAFF
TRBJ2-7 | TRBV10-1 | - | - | TGCGCCAGCAGTGAAGGGCAGTGGAAATTTCAGTACTTC | CASSEGQWKFQYF
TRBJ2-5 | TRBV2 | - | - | TGTGCCACCTTACCTCAGGGGACCCAGTACTTC | CATLPQGTQYF
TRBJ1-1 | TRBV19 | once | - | TGTGCCAGTAGTATAGTTGATGATGAAGCTTTCTTT | CASSIVDDEAFF
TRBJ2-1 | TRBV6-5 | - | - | TGTGCCAGCAGTTACTCGGCAGGGAGATTCGATGAGCAGTTCTTC | CASSYSAGRFDEQFF
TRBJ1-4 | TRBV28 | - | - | TGTGCCAGCAGGGATAGGGGGGTGAGTCGGGAAAAACTGTTTTTT | CASRDRGVSREKLFF
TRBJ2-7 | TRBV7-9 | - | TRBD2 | TGTGCCAGCAGCTTACCGGGAGGGCCTCTCGAGCAGTACTTC | CASSLPGGPLEQYF
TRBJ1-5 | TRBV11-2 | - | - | TGTGCCAGCAGCTCAAAAGCAGGGAGCAATCAGCCCCAGCATTTT | CASSSKAGSNQPQHF
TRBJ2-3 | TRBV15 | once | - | TGTGCCACCAGCAAGAGCACAGATACGCAGTATTTT | CATSKSTDTQYF
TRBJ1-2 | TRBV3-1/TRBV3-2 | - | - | TGTGCCAGCAGCCTTCTAGGGGTAGGGGAATATGGTGGCTACACCTTC | CASSLLGVGEYGGYTF
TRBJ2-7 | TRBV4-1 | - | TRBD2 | TGCGCCAGCAGCCAAGAAGGATGGAAAGCGGGGGGGAGATTTTCCTACGAGCAGTACTTC | CASSQEGWKAGGRFSYEQYF
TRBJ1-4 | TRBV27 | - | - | TGTGCCAGCAGTCAAAGGACTAATGAAAAACTGTTTTTT | CASSQRTNEKLFF
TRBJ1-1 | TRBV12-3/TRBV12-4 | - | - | TGTGCCAGCAGTCTTAGCTACACTGAAGCTTTCTTT | CASSLSYTEAFF
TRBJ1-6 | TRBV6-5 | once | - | TGTGCCAGCAGTACCCCCGGGGGGAATTCACCCCTCCACTTT | CASSTPGGNSPLHF
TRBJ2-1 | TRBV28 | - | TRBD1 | TGTGCCAGCAGTGGGAAGTCTTACAGGGGGAGCTCCTACAATGAGCAGTTCTTC | CASSGKSYRGSSYNEQFF
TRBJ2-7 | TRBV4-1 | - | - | TGCGCCAGCAGCCAAGATACCGGGTTCAACGAGCAGTACTTC | CASSQDTGFNEQYF
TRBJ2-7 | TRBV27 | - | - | TGTGCCAGCAGTTTCGGACAGAGCTCCTACGAGCAGTACTTC | CASSFGQSSYEQYF
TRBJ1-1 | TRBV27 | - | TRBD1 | TGTGCCAGCAGTTTAGACAGGGCCAACACTGAAGCTTTCTTT | CASSLDRANTEAFF
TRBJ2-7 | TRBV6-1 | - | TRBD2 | TGTGCCAGCAGTGATGGACTAGCGGGGGTCTACGAGCAGTACTTC | CASSDGLAGVYEQYF
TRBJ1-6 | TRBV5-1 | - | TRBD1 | TGCGCCAGCAGCTGGACAGGGATAGGGAATTCACCCCTCCACTTT | CASSWTGIGNSPLHF
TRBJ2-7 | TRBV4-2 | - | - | TGTGCCAGCAGCCAAGATCACAGCGGTGCTACCTACGAGCAGTACTTC | CASSQDHSGATYEQYF
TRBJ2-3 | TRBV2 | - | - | TGTGCCAGCAGCATTAGTCGCACAGATACGCAGTATTTT | CASSISRTDTQYF